A single sample is the source of the 24 T cell receptor beta chains below, sequenced in a study of control samples from healthy donors and cancer patients (dated by TCRdb to 2020 to 2022). Libraries were prepared through the immunoSEQ multiplex PCR assay. As stored in TCRdb, this immuneACCESS dataset retains in-frame rearrangements with V and J assigned. A fraction of the clones does not appear; measured against another copy, unresolved V genes explain less than half of the discrepancy, and the remainder lacks a known reason. The sample yields under 130,000 clones; roughly four fifths were counted once. The ten most abundant clones make up around 13% of the sample. Specimen: blood. The receptors come from a woman between 45 and 60 years old in good health.

The chain joins TRBV30 to TRBJ1-3; D is unresolved. CDR3 length: 16 amino acids. Looked up from germline, CDR1 is GTSNPN and CDR2 is SVGIG (reference sequence). V was trimmed by 3 bases and J by 6 bases, leaving 21 bases between them. The DNA of the CDR3 is TGTGCCTGGAGATCATGGGGTTACCATCCTCAAAACACCATATATTTT. It encodes CAWRSWGYHPQNTIYF.

The chain joins TRBV6-2 or TRBV6-3 to TRBJ2-3; D is undetermined. The CDR3 spans 12 residues. The V gene's germline CDR1 is MNHEY and CDR2 SVGEGT. Trimming left V 4 bases short and J 2 bases short, with 4 bases between. This chain's CDR3 is CASSSHTDTQYF. The CDR3 DNA is TGTGCCAGCAGTTCCCACACAGATACGCAGTATTTT.

This rearrangement joins TRBV2 to TRBJ1-5; unclear D gene. Germline CDR1 is SNHLY and CDR2 is FYNNEI. Trimming stripped 5 bases from V and 6 bases from J, with 14 bases between. The CDR3 is 14 amino acids. Here the CDR3 DNA reads TGTGCCAGCAGTTCGGACGGAGAAGGTCAGCCCCAGCATTTT. Amino acids: CASSSDGEGQPQHF. Full variable domain (missing parts from reference TRBV2 and TRBJ1-5): EPEVTQTPSHQVTQMGQEVILRCVPISNHLYFYWYRQILGQKVEFLVSFYNNEISEKSEIFDDQFSVERPDGSNFTLKIRSTKLEDSAMYFCASSSDGEGQPQHFGDGTRLSIL.

V is TRBV6-5 and J is TRBJ1-1; D possibly corresponds to TRBD1 (5 bases). The germline CDR1 and CDR2 sequences are MNHEY and SVGAGI. Trimming shortened V by 2 bases and J by 1 base, and 5 bases separated the two germline ends. This CDR3 region has 13 residues. The CDR3 DNA sequence: TGTGCCAGCAGTTACGACAGGAACACTGAAGCTTTCTTT. This sequence encodes CASSYDRNTEAFF.

The chain has TRBV14 and TRBJ2-1, with D possibly called TRBD1 or TRBD2 (7 bases each). Trimming removed 4 bases at V and 6 bases at J, with 22 bases between. Germline values: CDR1 SGHDN, CDR2 FVKESK. CDR3 size: 17 residues. CDR3 nucleotide sequence: TGTGCCAGCAGCCTGGGACTACCAACCCGGGACAGCAATGAGCAGTTCTTC. Protein product: CASSLGLPTRDSNEQFF.

The chain recombines TRBV6-4 with TRBJ2-2; D is unclear. Germline CDR1 and CDR2: MRHNA and SNTAGT. The length of the CDR3 is 14 residues. V was clipped by 6 bases and J by 4 bases, with 12 bases between them. This CDR3 reads CASRTEEVTGELFF. The CDR3 DNA reads TGTGCCAGCAGAACGGAAGAAGTCACCGGGGAGCTGTTTTTT.

This clone has ten or more counts. This sequence joins TRBV4-1 and TRBJ2-2; no clear D gene. The V end lost 8 bases, the J end lost 5 bases, and 12 bases lay between the germline ends. CDR1 is MGHRA, CDR2 YSYEKL, per germline. This CDR3 has 13 residues. CDR3 in DNA: TGCGCCAGCCAGGATCTTAAAACCGGGGAGCTGTTTTTT. Its protein is CASQDLKTGELFF.

This CDR3 is CASSLYIQAYNEQFF. CDR3 coding DNA: TGCGCCAGCAGCTTGTATATCCAAGCCTACAATGAGCAGTTCTTC. The chain couples TRBV5-1 to TRBJ2-1, with unresolved D. The ends were cut back, 1 base at V and 2 bases at J, with 10 bases in the middle. Per germline, CDR1 SGHRS and CDR2 YFSETQ. The CDR3 covers 15 residues.

This sequence joins TRBV6-2 or TRBV6-3 and TRBJ2-7; 7 positions agree with TRBD2. The germline V gene has CDR1 MNHEY and CDR2 SVGEGT. This CDR3 is 16 amino acids long. V shed 4 bases, J shed 6 bases, and the junction held 15 bases outside the gene matches. The DNA of the CDR3 is TGTGCCAGCAGTTTCTTCGTCGCGGGAGTAACTGGCGAGCAGTACTTC. Translation gives CASSFFVAGVTGEQYF.

This sequence joins TRBV5-1 and TRBJ1-2; D is perhaps TRBD1 (5 bases). Trimming cost V 0 bases and J 7 bases, with 13 bases left between them. The CDR3 is 14 residues long. Germline loops: CDR1 SGHRS, CDR2 YFSETQ. The DNA for the CDR3 is TGCGCCAGCAGCTTGGCTTTGGGGGACTCTGGCTACACCTTC. Translated, it gives CASSLALGDSGYTF.

The gene calls are TRBV6-5 and TRBJ1-3; D remains unclear. CDR3 size: 14 residues. CDR1 is MNHEY and CDR2 is SVGAGI in the germline V gene. Trimming took 8 bases from V and 0 from J, leaving 11 bases between them. DNA of the CDR3: TGTGCCAGCGGGTACCTGAGCTCTGGAAACACCATATATTTT. Its translation is CASGYLSSGNTIYF.

This clone occurred a few times. The V and J genes are TRBV18 and TRBJ1-1; possibly TRBD1 for D (6 bases). Per germline, CDR1 KGHSH and CDR2 LQKENI. V lost 3 bases and J 0 bases, leaving 14 bases between the germline ends. The CDR3 loop spans 16 amino acids. In DNA form, the CDR3 reads TGTGCCAGCTCACCGCAGGGGCTCGACGTGAACACTGAAGCTTTCTTT. It yields the protein CASSPQGLDVNTEAFF.

V usage is TRBV15 and J usage is TRBJ1-5; a possible D gene is TRBD1 (6 bases). This CDR3 has 15 residues. V lost 4 bases and J 0 bases, leaving 10 bases between the germline ends. The germline V gene has CDR1 LNHNV and CDR2 YYDKDF (reference sequence). CDR3: CATSKGELSNQPQHF. The DNA of the CDR3 is TGTGCCACCAGCAAGGGGGAGCTTAGCAATCAGCCCCAGCATTTT.

The V and J genes are TRBV14 and TRBJ2-5; D is unresolved. The CDR3 consists of 18 residues. Germline-derived CDR1 and CDR2 are SGHDN and FVKESK. Trimming removed 1 base from V and 4 bases from J, with 22 bases in between. The DNA of the CDR3 is TGTGCCAGCAGCCAAGTTCGGCCCAGCCCTGCCTGGGGAGAGACCCAGTACTTC. This gives the protein CASSQVRPSPAWGETQYF.

The genes are TRBV19 and TRBJ1-2, with unresolved D. The V gene lost 4 bases and the J gene lost 6 bases, with 6 bases spanning the gap. The germline CDR1 and CDR2 sequences are LNHDA and SQIVND (reference sequence). The CDR3 has 11 amino acids. The CDR3 DNA follows: TGTGCCAGTAGTACCCAGGATGGCTACACCTTC. It encodes CASSTQDGYTF. Drawing the rest from reference TRBV19 and TRBJ1-2, the complete variable domain is DGGITQSPKYLFRKEGQNVTLSCEQNLNHDAMYWYRQDPGQGLRLIYYSQIVNDFQKGDIAEGYSVSREKKESFPLTVTSAQKNPTAFYLCASSTQDGYTFGSGTRLTVV.

V usage is TRBV19 and J usage is TRBJ2-3, with 9 bases aligning to TRBD2. Looked up from germline, CDR1 is LNHDA and CDR2 is SQIVND (reference sequence). V dropped 4 bases and J dropped 3; count of bases not matched to a gene: 5. The CDR3 is 15 residues long. The CDR3 loop is CASSSGGAMTDTQYF. The CDR3 nucleotides read TGTGCCAGTAGTAGCGGGGGGGCCATGACAGATACGCAGTATTTT.

The chain joins TRBV2 to TRBJ1-2, with D possibly matching TRBD1 (6 bases). Germline CDR1 is SNHLY and CDR2 is FYNNEI. Trimming pared 11 bases from V and 0 bases from J, leaving 16 bases between. The CDR3 spans 14 residues. The CDR3 loop is CAGGQAGTNYGYTF. CDR3 nucleotides: TGTGCCGGGGGGCAGGCGGGGACTAACTATGGCTACACCTTC.

This clone occurred a few times. CDR3 nucleotide sequence: TGCAGCGCTGGTACAGGGGCCACTGAAGCTTTCTTT. Translation gives CSAGTGATEAFF. The rearrangement links TRBV29-1 to TRBJ1-1; 7 bases line up with TRBD1. Germline values: CDR1 SQVTM, CDR2 ANQGSEA. The CDR3 is made up of 12 amino acids. With 7 bases clipped from V and 4 bases from J, the junction kept 6 bases outside the gene matches. Using reference TRBV29-1 and TRBJ1-1 for the parts outside the CDR3, the full variable domain is SAVISQKPSRDICQRGTSLTIQCQVDSQVTMMFWYRQQPGQSLTLIATANQGSEATYESGFVIDKFPISRPNLTFSTLTVSNMSPEDSSIYLCSAGTGATEAFFGQGTRLTVV.

The chain is built from TRBV5-4 and TRBJ1-1; D gene unclear. The V end was cut by 4 bases, the J end by 5 bases, with 9 bases between. The CDR3 is 12 residues long. Germline V CDR1 and CDR2: SGHNT, YYREEE (reference sequence). The CDR3 loop is CASSHLGTEAFF. For the CDR3, the DNA is TGTGCCAGCAGCCATTTAGGAACTGAAGCTTTCTTT. Looking up the rest from reference TRBV5-4 and TRBJ1-1 gives the full variable domain: ETGVTQSPTHLIKTRGQQVTLRCSSQSGHNTVSWYQQALGQGPQFIFQYYREEENGRGNFPPRFSGLQFPNYSSELNVNALELDDSALYLCASSHLGTEAFFGQGTRLTVV.

The chain recombines TRBV28 with TRBJ2-7; D may be TRBD1 (7 bases). Germline CDR1 reads MDHEN; CDR2 reads SYDVKM. The CDR3 consists of 14 residues. Trimming left V 2 bases short and J 5 bases short, with 13 bases between. CDR3 DNA sequence: TGTGCCAGCAGTTTAGGCAGGGGGGATCACGAGCAGTACTTC. It specifies CASSLGRGDHEQYF.

The chain is built from TRBV3-1 (or the pseudogene TRBV3-2) and TRBJ1-5; maybe TRBD1 (5 bases). Trimming pared 3 bases from V and 2 bases from J, leaving 14 bases between. Germline V lookup: CDR1 LGHDT, CDR2 YNNKEL (reference sequence). CDR3 size: 16 residues. The CDR3 reads CASSQGSRGGNQPQHF. The CDR3 coding sequence is TGTGCCAGCAGCCAGGGGTCGAGGGGTGGCAATCAGCCCCAGCATTTT.

CDR3 DNA sequence: TGCAGTGCTAGCGCCAATCAGCCCCAGCATTTT. Translation gives CSASANQPQHF. The chain couples TRBV20-1 to TRBJ1-5, with D uncertain. The V and J ends lost 3 bases and 3 bases respectively, with 3 bases between them. This CDR3 has 11 amino acids. Looked up from germline, CDR1 is DFQATT and CDR2 is SNEGSKA (reference sequence).

This rearrangement joins TRBV6-2 or TRBV6-3 to TRBJ2-2, with 9 bases identical to TRBD1. CDR1 is MNHEY and CDR2 is SVGEGT in the germline V gene. The CDR3 has 17 residues. The V gene end was trimmed by 2 bases and the J gene end by 6 bases; junction bases not matched to a gene: 10. In nucleotides, the CDR3 is TGTGCCAGCAGTTACGCAACCACCGGGACAGGGTCCGGGGAGCTGTTTTTT. This codes for CASSYATTGTGSGELFF.

The chain is built from TRBV4-3 and TRBJ1-2; 11 nucleotides line up with TRBD1. Germline CDR1 is LGHNA and CDR2 is YSLEER. Germline trimming cut 4 bases from V and 6 bases from J; bases unmatched to any gene: 7. The CDR3 is made up of 15 amino acids. DNA for the CDR3: TGCGCCAGCAGCCCAACTTCGGGACAGGGGGATGGCTACACCTTC. It codes for CASSPTSGQGDGYTF.